A selection of T cell receptor beta chains follows, all from one sample in a study of blood T cell repertoires in COVID-19. The table came from immunoSEQ multiplex PCR; TCRdb's copy has only in-frame clones and leaves some out. Of tens of thousands of clones in the sample, roughly 84% were seen once. The sequencing sample was made of peripheral blood. Receptors originate from a human donor in a cohort sampled during active COVID-19. CDR3s include the opening cysteine and the closing phenylalanine or tryptophan. Fields, in order: D gene, J gene, clone size, V gene, CDR3 protein, CDR3 DNA. D genes are given only for firm matches. Size tells how often a clone was seen (once, few, many) or the class of an expanded clone, and some rows leave it out.

>-|TRBJ1-3|-|TRBV4-1
CASSQPGVGAGNTIYF
TGCGCCAGCAGCCAGCCCGGTGTGGGCGCTGGAAACACCATATATTTT
>-|TRBJ1-5|-|TRBV4-1
CASSQVVLVGPQHF
TGCGCCAGCAGCCAAGTAGTTTTAGTCGGGCCCCAGCATTTT
>-|TRBJ1-2|few|TRBV5-1
CASGLGGQITNYGYTF
TGCGCCAGCGGACTAGGGGGACAAATAACTAACTATGGCTACACCTTC
>-|TRBJ2-2|-|TRBV5-6
CASRGGGTVTGELFF
TGTGCCAGCAGGGGTGGGGGGACGGTCACCGGGGAGCTGTTTTTT
>-|TRBJ2-7|few|TRBV11-3
CASSSPDRPYEQYF
TGTGCCAGCAGCTCCCCCGACAGACCCTACGAGCAGTACTTC
>-|TRBJ2-2|-|TRBV2
CASSGRGNTGELFF
TGTGCCAGCAGTGGACGGGGGAACACCGGGGAGCTGTTTTTT
>-|TRBJ1-4|-|TRBV18
CASSPSLGANEKLFF
TGTGCCAGCTCACCATCCCTAGGGGCTAATGAAAAACTGTTTTTT
>-|TRBJ2-4|-|TRBV12-3/TRBV12-4
CASSPPGTNIQYF
TGTGCCAGCAGTCCCCCCGGGACTAACATTCAGTACTTC
>-|TRBJ2-1|-|TRBV11-3
CASSFWGPDNEQFF
TGTGCCAGCAGCTTTTGGGGGCCAGACAATGAGCAGTTCTTC
>TRBD1|TRBJ2-6|once|TRBV5-1
CASSFKGDSSGANVLTF
TGCGCCAGCAGCTTCAAAGGGGACAGCTCTGGGGCCAACGTCCTGACTTTC
>TRBD2|TRBJ2-7|-|TRBV9
CASSHSQLAAPAGPYEQYF
TGTGCCAGCAGCCACAGCCAACTAGCGGCCCCGGCGGGCCCCTACGAGCAGTACTTC
>-|TRBJ1-1|-|TRBV6-2/TRBV6-3
CASSNSMNTEAFF
TGTGCCAGCAGTAACAGCATGAACACTGAAGCTTTCTTT
>TRBD1|TRBJ2-2|-|TRBV2
CASTWDSQNTGELFF
TGTGCCAGCACTTGGGACAGCCAGAACACCGGGGAGCTGTTTTTT
>-|TRBJ2-5|-|TRBV10-3
CAIRSGGETQYF
TGTGCCATCAGGTCAGGAGGGGAGACCCAGTACTTC
>-|TRBJ1-4|-|TRBV19
CASSIVPRGEKLFF
TGTGCCAGTAGTATAGTCCCCAGAGGTGAAAAACTGTTTTTT
>TRBD1|TRBJ2-1|-|TRBV5-1
CASSLEGTEYNEQFF
TGCGCCAGCAGCTTGGAGGGGACAGAGTACAATGAGCAGTTCTTC
>TRBD2|TRBJ2-7|-|TRBV4-1
CASSQLPTSGLEQYF
TGCGCCAGCAGCCAACTCCCGACTAGCGGATTAGAGCAGTACTTC
>TRBD2|TRBJ2-1|-|TRBV2
CASSEFRTSGSYNEQFF
TGTGCCAGCAGTGAATTCAGGACTAGCGGTTCCTACAATGAGCAGTTCTTC
>-|TRBJ2-2|-|TRBV7-7
CASSQNNRNTGELFF
TGTGCCAGCAGTCAAAATAACAGGAACACCGGGGAGCTGTTTTTT
>TRBD1|TRBJ2-1|-|TRBV13
CASSYTGGYNEQFF
TGTGCCAGCAGCTATACAGGGGGCTACAATGAGCAGTTCTTC
>-|TRBJ2-1|-|TRBV7-3
CASSLSGEYNEQFF
TGTGCCAGCAGCTTGAGCGGCGAATACAATGAGCAGTTCTTC
>-|TRBJ2-5|once|TRBV10-3
CAISDEVAVGETQYF
TGTGCCATCAGTGATGAAGTAGCGGTTGGGGAGACCCAGTACTTC
>-|TRBJ2-7|-|TRBV11-2
CASSPTQNPYEQYF
TGTGCCAGCAGCCCGACACAGAATCCCTACGAGCAGTACTTC
>TRBD2|TRBJ2-1|-|TRBV19
CASSPRAGSSGSTSSYNEQFF
TGTGCCAGTAGTCCCCGGGCGGGGAGTAGCGGGAGTACTAGCTCCTACAATGAGCAGTTCTTC
>TRBD1|TRBJ2-5|-|TRBV18
CASSPLRDSRETQYF
TGTGCCAGCTCACCACTCCGGGACAGTCGGGAGACCCAGTACTTC
>-|TRBJ1-1|-|TRBV2
CASRTGGGGNTEAFF
TGTGCCAGCAGGACGGGAGGAGGGGGTAACACTGAAGCTTTCTTT
>-|TRBJ2-1|-|TRBV30
CAWSSLGQYNEQFF
TGTGCCTGGAGTAGCCTTGGACAGTACAATGAGCAGTTCTTC
>TRBD1|TRBJ2-7|-|TRBV2
CASSGEAGGHEQYF
TGTGCCAGCAGTGGGGAGGCAGGGGGCCACGAGCAGTACTTC
>TRBD1|TRBJ1-5|-|TRBV7-8
CASSFNRGTQPQHF
TGTGCCAGCAGCTTTAACAGGGGGACTCAGCCCCAGCATTTT
>-|TRBJ2-1|-|TRBV3-1/TRBV3-2
CASSPLFSYNEQFF
TGTGCCAGCAGCCCCCTCTTCTCCTACAATGAGCAGTTCTTC
>-|TRBJ2-2|-|TRBV5-1
CASSLEANTGELFF
TGCGCCAGCAGCTTGGAAGCAAACACCGGGGAGCTGTTTTTT
>-|TRBJ2-7|-|TRBV2
CASKAGPSYEQYF
TGTGCCAGCAAGGCGGGACCGAGCTACGAGCAGTACTTC
>-|TRBJ1-5|-|TRBV2
CASSQGLGQPQHF
TGTGCCAGCAGCCAGGGATTGGGTCAGCCCCAGCATTTT
>TRBD1|TRBJ1-2|-|TRBV19
CASSTGQLEIWYGYTF
TGTGCCAGTAGTACGGGACAGCTCGAGATTTGGTATGGCTACACCTTC
>-|TRBJ2-2|-|TRBV3-1/TRBV3-2
CASSVWTVAGELFF
TGTGCCAGCAGCGTATGGACAGTGGCCGGGGAGCTGTTTTTT
>TRBD1|TRBJ2-7|few|TRBV5-1
CASSLDPTGIYEQYF
TGCGCCAGCAGCTTGGACCCGACAGGGATCTACGAGCAGTACTTC
>TRBD2|TRBJ2-5|-|TRBV6-5
CASSLIAGAKETQYF
TGTGCCAGCAGCCTAATAGCGGGTGCTAAAGAGACCCAGTACTTC
>TRBD2|TRBJ2-6|-|TRBV4-1
CASSRRGLAGGPLGANVLTF
TGCGCCAGCAGCCGCCGCGGACTAGCGGGAGGGCCTCTGGGGGCCAACGTCCTGACTTTC
>-|TRBJ1-6|-|TRBV5-1
CASSLTDNSPLHF
TGCGCCAGCAGCTTAACAGATAATTCACCCCTCCACTTT
>-|TRBJ1-2|-|TRBV27
CASSLRANYGYTF
TGTGCCAGCAGTTTGCGGGCTAACTATGGCTACACCTTC
>TRBD1|TRBJ2-2|few|TRBV19
CASIQRGTGGTGELFF
TGTGCCAGTATCCAGAGGGGGACAGGGGGCACCGGGGAGCTGTTTTTT